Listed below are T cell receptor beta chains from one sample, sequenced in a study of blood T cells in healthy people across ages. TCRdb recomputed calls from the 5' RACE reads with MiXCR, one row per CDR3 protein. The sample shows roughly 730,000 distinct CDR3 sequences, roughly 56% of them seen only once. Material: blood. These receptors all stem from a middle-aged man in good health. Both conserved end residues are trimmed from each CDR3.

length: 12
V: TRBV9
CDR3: ASSVVGARDEQF

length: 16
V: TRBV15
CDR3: ATSRGRGSSGNGYEQF

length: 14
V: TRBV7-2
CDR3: ASSAQGARSNQPQH

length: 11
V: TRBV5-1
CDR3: ASSPMSGETQY

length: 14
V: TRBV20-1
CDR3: SASKLTGQLYQPQH

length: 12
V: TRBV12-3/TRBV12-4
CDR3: ASSSPLGSREQY

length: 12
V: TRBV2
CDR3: ASSGDRANYGYT

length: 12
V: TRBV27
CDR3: ASSPQTGTYEQY

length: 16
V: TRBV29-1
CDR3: SVAFRGDLAGLNNEQF

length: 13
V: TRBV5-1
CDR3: ASRGGAGPNTEAF

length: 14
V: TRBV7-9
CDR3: ASSSTAAGGPETQY

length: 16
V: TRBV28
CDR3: ASKEAGGHTGGDQPQH

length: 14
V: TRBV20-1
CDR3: SARDQRTYSYNEQF

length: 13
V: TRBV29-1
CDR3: SVQNFRGEGDTQY

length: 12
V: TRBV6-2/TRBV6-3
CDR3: ASSQGLGFTEAF

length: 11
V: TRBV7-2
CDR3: ASTFRQGNEQF

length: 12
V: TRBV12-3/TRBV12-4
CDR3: ASSYYVGAGGYT

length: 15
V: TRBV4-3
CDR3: ASSQGPATTIYNEQF

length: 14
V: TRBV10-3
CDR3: AISESGRAGDTEAF

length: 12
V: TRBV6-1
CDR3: ASGESGALYEQY

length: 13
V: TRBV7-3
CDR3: ASSLSQGPEETQY

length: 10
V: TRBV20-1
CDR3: SAKLGGETQY

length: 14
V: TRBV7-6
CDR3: ASSTGHLRSNQPQH

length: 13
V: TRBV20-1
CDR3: SASRTGSTNEKLF

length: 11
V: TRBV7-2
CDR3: ASKVWGATEAF

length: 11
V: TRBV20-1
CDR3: SAPGRESYGYT

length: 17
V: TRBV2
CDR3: ASSPSGTSGHKINNEQF

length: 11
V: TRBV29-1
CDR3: SAPARGVTEAF

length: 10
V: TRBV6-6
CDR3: ASKLRDYGYT

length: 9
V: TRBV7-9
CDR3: ASGRVGEQY

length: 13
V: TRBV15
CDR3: ATETRQGISHEQF

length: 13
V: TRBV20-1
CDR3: SAIPLGRSTDTQY

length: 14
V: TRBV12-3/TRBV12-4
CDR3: ASTRIGTGLRDEQF

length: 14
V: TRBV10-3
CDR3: AISQPPDRRSYEQY

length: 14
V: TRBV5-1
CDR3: ASSLVWGLSSYEQY

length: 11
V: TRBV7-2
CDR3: ASSPSGWETQY

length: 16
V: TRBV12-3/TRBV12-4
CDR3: ASSTWSRVVAGGNEQF

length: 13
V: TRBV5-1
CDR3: ASSRGQRTGETQY

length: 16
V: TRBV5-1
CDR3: ASSSWTPILARSYEQY

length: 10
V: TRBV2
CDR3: ASSGFDYGYT

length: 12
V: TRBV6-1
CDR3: ASSERDLGDTQY

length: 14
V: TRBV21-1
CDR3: ASSKPWVVVCYEQY

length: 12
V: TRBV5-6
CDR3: ASSLASEGYGYT

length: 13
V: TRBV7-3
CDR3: ASSTGTSLMNEQY

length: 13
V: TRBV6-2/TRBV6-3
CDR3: ASSYSTARINEQY

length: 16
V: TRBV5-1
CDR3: ASSPGGRGTVLSTEAF